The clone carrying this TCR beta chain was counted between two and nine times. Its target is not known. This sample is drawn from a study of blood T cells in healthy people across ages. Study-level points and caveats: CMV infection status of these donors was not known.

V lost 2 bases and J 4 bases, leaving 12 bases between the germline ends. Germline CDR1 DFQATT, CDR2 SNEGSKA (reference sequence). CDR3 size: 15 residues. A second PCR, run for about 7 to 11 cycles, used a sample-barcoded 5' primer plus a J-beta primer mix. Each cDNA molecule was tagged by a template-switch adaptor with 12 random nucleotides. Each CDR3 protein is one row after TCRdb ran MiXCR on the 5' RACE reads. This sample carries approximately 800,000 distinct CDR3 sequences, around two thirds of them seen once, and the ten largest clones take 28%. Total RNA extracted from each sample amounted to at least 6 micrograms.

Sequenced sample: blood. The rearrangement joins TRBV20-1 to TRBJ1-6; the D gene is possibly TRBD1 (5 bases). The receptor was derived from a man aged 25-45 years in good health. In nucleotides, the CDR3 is TGCAGTGCTAGAAATTCGGGGGTTTATAATTCACCCCTCCACTTT. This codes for CSARNSGVYNSPLHF.